This section outlines one T cell receptor beta chain sequence together with its context. The sample originates from a study of blood T cells in healthy people across ages. CDR1 is MDHEN and CDR2 is SYDVKM in the germline V gene. V lost 3 bases and J 8 bases, leaving 11 bases between the germline ends. The CDR3 runs 13 residues. Combining a sample-barcoded 5' primer with a J-beta primer mix, a second PCR ran for roughly 7 to 11 cycles. MiXCR, run by TCRdb on the 5' RACE reads, gives a single entry per CDR3 protein. Counted here are 500,000 to 600,000 distinct CDR3 sequences, roughly a quarter occurring once; the ten biggest clones make up roughly 20%.

The rearrangement links TRBV28 to TRBJ2-1, with a tentative D call TRBD2 (5 bases). This clonotype originated in an older woman in good health. The sample consisted of blood. The CDR3 spells CASSFFPGYEQFF. CDR3 nucleotide sequence: TGTGCCAGCAGTTTTTTTCCGGGATATGAGCAGTTCTTC.